Described below is a single TCR beta chain sequence and its context. These data are taken from a study of T-cell reconstitution after alpha-beta-depleted transplantation in children. CDR3 length equals 14 residues. Trimming took off 1 base at V and 7 bases at J, with 13 bases between the two ends. The V gene's germline CDR1 is MGHRA and CDR2 YSYEKL. The TCRbeta library was prepared with unique molecular identifiers. TCRdb analysed the PCR reads with MiXCR anew, one entry per CDR3 protein. Among a few hundred thousand distinct CDR3 sequences listed, about 11% were seen once. The sequencing here drew on PBMCs from the stem cell graft donor, taken from the stem cell graft. V usage is TRBV4-1 and J usage is TRBJ1-1, with TRBD1 as a possible D gene (5 bases). This clonotype originated in a human donor who donated a stem cell graft to a child with acute myeloid leukemia. CDR3: CASSQGQRSIEAFF. Here the CDR3 DNA reads TGCGCCAGCAGCCAAGGACAGCGGTCAATTGAAGCTTTCTTT.